The rows below give T cell receptor beta chains drawn from one sample of a study of blood T cell repertoires in COVID-19. Assay used: immunoSEQ multiplex PCR; TCRdb lists only in-frame clones, some missing. This table has 210,000 or so clones, around four fifths appearing once. Sequencing was done on a sample of peripheral blood. These TCRs come from a middle-aged man with active or convalescent COVID-19. The CDR3 runs from the conserved cysteine through the conserved F or W. D genes are given only for firm matches. Clone size is given for some rows only: seen once, a few or many times, or a class if the clone is expanded.

cdr3_nt cdr3_aa v_call clone_size j_call d_call
TGTGCCAGCAGAGACAGGTTTGATCAGCCCCAGCATTTT CASRDRFDQPQHF TRBV6-5 - TRBJ1-5 -
TGTGCCAGCAGCTTAGGGATAGGAGGGACTGAAGCTTTCTTT CASSLGIGGTEAFF TRBV7-8 - TRBJ1-1 -
TGTGCCAGCAGCTTAGGTCACGGTAGAACTGAAGCTTTCTTT CASSLGHGRTEAFF TRBV7-6 - TRBJ1-1 -
TGTGCAAGTCGCTTAGCCCACAGGGGGTTGGTTGGCTACACCTTC CASRLAHRGLVGYTF TRBV12-2 - TRBJ1-2 -
TGTGCCAGCAAGGGAGGTAAAGGTGAGCAGTTCTTC CASKGGKGEQFF TRBV28 once TRBJ2-1 -
TGTGCCAGCAGACTCAGCGGGGGTTTCGGGGAGCTGTTTTTT CASRLSGGFGELFF TRBV2 - TRBJ2-2 TRBD2
TGTGCCAGCAGCTCCAACTTGGGACAGGGTATCACCGGGGAGCTGTTTTTT CASSSNLGQGITGELFF TRBV7-9 - TRBJ2-2 TRBD1
TGCGCCAGCAGCTTGCCGGGAGGGCTTAACACCGGGGAGCTGTTTTTT CASSLPGGLNTGELFF TRBV5-1 - TRBJ2-2 TRBD2
TGTGCCAGCAGCCTCGACAGGGGTCGCTACACCTTC CASSLDRGRYTF TRBV28 - TRBJ1-2 TRBD1
TGTGCCAGCAGCCCTCTTCTAGACGGGGAGCTGTTTTTT CASSPLLDGELFF TRBV11-1 - TRBJ2-2 -
TGTGCCAGTAGCCTAGGACAGCTCCTAAATCAGCCCCAGCATTTT CASSLGQLLNQPQHF TRBV19 - TRBJ1-5 -
TGCGCCAGCAGCTTCGACAGGGGGCACGAGCAGTACTTC CASSFDRGHEQYF TRBV5-1 - TRBJ2-7 TRBD1
TGTGCCAGCAGTTCCGATCTATATACGACAGGGGGTGGCTACACCTTC CASSSDLYTTGGGYTF TRBV13 - TRBJ1-2 TRBD1
TGTGCCAGCCGCGGACAGGGGGATAACTATGGCTACACCTTC CASRGQGDNYGYTF TRBV25-1 - TRBJ1-2 TRBD1
TGTGCCAGCAGTCAGGGGGATAATGAAAAACTGTTTTTT CASSQGDNEKLFF TRBV2 - TRBJ1-4 TRBD1
TGTGCCAGCAGCTTCTCCCCGGACTCACGCCGAGGCTACACCTTC CASSFSPDSRRGYTF TRBV6-6 - TRBJ1-2 -
TGTGCCAGCAGTCCAACGACAGGGGGCTGGAGTCACACTGAAGCTTTCTTT CASSPTTGGWSHTEAFF TRBV28 - TRBJ1-1 TRBD1
TGTGCCAGCAGCCTGCTGGGACTAGCCAGCTCAGATACGCAGTATTTT CASSLLGLASSDTQYF TRBV7-9 - TRBJ2-3 TRBD2
TGTGCCTGGAGTGCTTTTGGCGGGAGTGCGGCCTACGAGCAGTACTTC CAWSAFGGSAAYEQYF TRBV30 - TRBJ2-7 TRBD2
TGTGCCAGCATCCGGACAGATGCTTCACCCCTCCACTTT CASIRTDASPLHF TRBV2 - TRBJ1-6 -
TGTGCCAGCAGTCCGAGGACCGGCAGGGGGGACACTGAAGCTTTCTTT CASSPRTGRGDTEAFF TRBV28 - TRBJ1-1 TRBD1
TGTGCCACCAGCAGCTACGGCGGGCTAGCGGGAGGGTTGAACACCGGGGAGCTGTTTTTT CATSSYGGLAGGLNTGELFF TRBV15 once TRBJ2-2 TRBD2
TGTGCCAGCAGCCCTAATAGCGGGGGGCGGGATACGCAGTATTTT CASSPNSGGRDTQYF TRBV7-2 - TRBJ2-3 TRBD2
TGTGCCAGCAGCCGGACGGGAAATCCGGGGGAGCCCCAGCATTTT CASSRTGNPGEPQHF TRBV7-2 - TRBJ1-5 -
TGTGCCAGCAGTGAAGCGAGGTTACCCCACTATGGCTACACCTTC CASSEARLPHYGYTF TRBV6-1 - TRBJ1-2 -
TGTGCCAGCATGGGGACTAGCGGGGGTTACAATGAGCAGTTCTTC CASMGTSGGYNEQFF TRBV3-1/TRBV3-2 - TRBJ2-1 TRBD2
TGTGCCAGCAGTTCCCAGGGAAACACCGGGGAGCTGTTTTTT CASSSQGNTGELFF TRBV6-5 - TRBJ2-2 -
TGTGCCAGCAGATCACTGGGGGGGCTCTCCTACGAGCAGTACTTC CASRSLGGLSYEQYF TRBV6-5 - TRBJ2-7 -
TGCGCCAGCAGCTTATTAGCGGGAGGGGAGCGGGAGCAGTTCTTC CASSLLAGGEREQFF TRBV5-1 - TRBJ2-1 TRBD2
TGTGCCAGCAGCTTAGATCATACCCCGACCCGCAGGAATGGCTACACCTTC CASSLDHTPTRRNGYTF TRBV7-9 - TRBJ1-2 -
TGTGCCAGCAGCACAAGGAGGGGCACAGGGGGCCAAACAGATACGCAGTATTTT CASSTRRGTGGQTDTQYF TRBV11-3 once TRBJ2-3 TRBD1
TGTGCCAGCAGCGTAGGGGCTACTGGCACTGAAGCTTTCTTT CASSVGATGTEAFF TRBV9 - TRBJ1-1 -
TGCGCCAGCAGCTTGGACAGGGCGGGTTTTGGCTACACCTTC CASSLDRAGFGYTF TRBV5-1 - TRBJ1-2 -
TGTGCCAGCAGCTTAGCGAGGACTAGCGGGAATGAGCAGTTCTTC CASSLARTSGNEQFF TRBV7-2 few TRBJ2-1 TRBD2
TGTGCCAGCAGCCGCAATAGCGGGAGGGAGACCCAGTACTTC CASSRNSGRETQYF TRBV6-5 - TRBJ2-5 TRBD2
TGTGCCATCAGCGGACAGGAGGGGGAGACCCAGTACTTC CAISGQEGETQYF TRBV10-3 - TRBJ2-5 -
TGTGCCAGCAGTTACTCTCAGGGGACAGGTTCACCCCTCCACTTT CASSYSQGTGSPLHF TRBV6-5 once TRBJ1-6 TRBD1
TGTGCCAGCAGCTCGGGGACAGGGAACAATCAGCCCCAGCATTTT CASSSGTGNNQPQHF TRBV27 - TRBJ1-5 TRBD1
TGTGCCAGCAGTACACAGGGGACCGATGGCTACACCTTC CASSTQGTDGYTF TRBV6-5 - TRBJ1-2 TRBD1
TGTGCCTGGAGTAACGCAGGGGCCTCCGAGCAGTACTTC CAWSNAGASEQYF TRBV30 - TRBJ2-7 -
TGTGCCAGCAGCCCCGTTGGGGGGAAACAGCCCCAGCATTTT CASSPVGGKQPQHF TRBV7-2 - TRBJ1-5 -
TGTGCCAGCAGTCTCCCCAGCACAGATACGCAGTATTTT CASSLPSTDTQYF TRBV25-1 - TRBJ2-3 -